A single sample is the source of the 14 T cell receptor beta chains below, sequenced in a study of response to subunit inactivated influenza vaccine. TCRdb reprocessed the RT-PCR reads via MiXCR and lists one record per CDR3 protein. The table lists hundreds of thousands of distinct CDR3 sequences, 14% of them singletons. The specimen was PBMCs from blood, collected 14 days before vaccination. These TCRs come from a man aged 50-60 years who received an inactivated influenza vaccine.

The CDR3 loop is CSARGLGGDEQFF. The CDR3 DNA sequence: TGCAGTGCTAGGGGCCTGGGGGGGGATGAGCAGTTCTTC. V is TRBV20-1 and J is TRBJ2-1; 7 bases map to TRBD2. The germline gives CDR1 DFQATT, CDR2 SNEGSKA (reference sequence). This CDR3 has 13 amino acids. Germline trimming cut 3 bases from V and 8 bases from J; bases unmatched to any gene: 7.

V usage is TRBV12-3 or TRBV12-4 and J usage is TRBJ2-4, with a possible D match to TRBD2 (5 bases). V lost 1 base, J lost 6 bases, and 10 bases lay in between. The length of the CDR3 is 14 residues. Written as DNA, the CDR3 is TGTGCCAGCAGTTTAGTAGGCGGAGGAAACATTCAGTACTTC. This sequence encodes CASSLVGGGNIQYF.

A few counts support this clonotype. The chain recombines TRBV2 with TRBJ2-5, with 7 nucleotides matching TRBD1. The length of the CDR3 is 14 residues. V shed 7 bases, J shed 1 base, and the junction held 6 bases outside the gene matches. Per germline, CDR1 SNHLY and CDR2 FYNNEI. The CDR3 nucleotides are TGTGCCAGCAATAAGGGACAGACCCAAGAGACCCAGTACTTC. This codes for CASNKGQTQETQYF.

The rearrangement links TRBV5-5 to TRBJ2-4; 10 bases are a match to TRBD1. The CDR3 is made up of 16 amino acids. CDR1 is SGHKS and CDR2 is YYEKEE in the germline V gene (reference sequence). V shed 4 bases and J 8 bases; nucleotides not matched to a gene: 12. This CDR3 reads CASSPKTGTGVHIQYF. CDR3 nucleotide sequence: TGTGCCAGCAGCCCCAAGACCGGGACAGGGGTACACATTCAGTACTTC.

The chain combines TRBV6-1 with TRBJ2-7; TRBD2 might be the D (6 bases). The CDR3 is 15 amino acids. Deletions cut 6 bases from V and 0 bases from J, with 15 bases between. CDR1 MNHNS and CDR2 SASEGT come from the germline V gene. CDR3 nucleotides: TGTGCCAGCAGCCGCCGGGGGAGGCCCTCCTACGAGCAGTACTTC. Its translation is CASSRRGRPSYEQYF.

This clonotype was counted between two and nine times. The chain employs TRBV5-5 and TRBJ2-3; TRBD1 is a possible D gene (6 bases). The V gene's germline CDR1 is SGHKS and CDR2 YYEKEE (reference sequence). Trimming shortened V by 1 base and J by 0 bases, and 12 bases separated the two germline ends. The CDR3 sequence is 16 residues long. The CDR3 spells CASSLWGRLSTDTQYF. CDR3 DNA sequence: TGTGCCAGCAGCTTGTGGGGGCGGCTTAGCACAGATACGCAGTATTTT.

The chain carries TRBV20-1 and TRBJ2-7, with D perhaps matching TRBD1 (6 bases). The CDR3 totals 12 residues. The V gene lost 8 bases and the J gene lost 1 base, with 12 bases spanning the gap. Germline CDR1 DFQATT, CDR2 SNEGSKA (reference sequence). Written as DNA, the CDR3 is TGCAGTCTCCTGGGGGCTTCCTACGAGCAGTACTTC. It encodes CSLLGASYEQYF.

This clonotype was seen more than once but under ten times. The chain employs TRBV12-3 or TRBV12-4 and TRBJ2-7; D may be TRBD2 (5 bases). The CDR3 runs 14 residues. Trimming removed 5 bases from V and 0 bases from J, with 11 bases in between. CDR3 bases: TGTGCCAGCAGTCCTAGCTACAGCTCCTACGAGCAGTACTTC. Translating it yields CASSPSYSSYEQYF.

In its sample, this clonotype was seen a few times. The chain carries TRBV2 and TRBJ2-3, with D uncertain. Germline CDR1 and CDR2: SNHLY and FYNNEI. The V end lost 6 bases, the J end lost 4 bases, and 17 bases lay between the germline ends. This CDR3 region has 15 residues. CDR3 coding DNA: TGTGCCAGCAGAGGAACGGCGGCGTCCCCAGATACGCAGTATTTT. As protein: CASRGTAASPDTQYF.

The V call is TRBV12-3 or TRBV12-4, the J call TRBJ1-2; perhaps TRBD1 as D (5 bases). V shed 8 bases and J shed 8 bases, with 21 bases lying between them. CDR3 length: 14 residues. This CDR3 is CASGTTGGFMGYTF. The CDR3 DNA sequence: TGTGCCAGCGGGACCACAGGAGGCTTTATGGGCTACACCTTC.

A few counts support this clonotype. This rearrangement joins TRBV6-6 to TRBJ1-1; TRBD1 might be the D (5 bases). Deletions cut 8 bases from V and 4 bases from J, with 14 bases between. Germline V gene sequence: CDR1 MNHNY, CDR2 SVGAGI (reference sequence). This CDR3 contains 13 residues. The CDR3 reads CASVTWGSTEAFF. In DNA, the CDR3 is TGTGCCAGCGTCACTTGGGGCTCCACTGAAGCTTTCTTT.

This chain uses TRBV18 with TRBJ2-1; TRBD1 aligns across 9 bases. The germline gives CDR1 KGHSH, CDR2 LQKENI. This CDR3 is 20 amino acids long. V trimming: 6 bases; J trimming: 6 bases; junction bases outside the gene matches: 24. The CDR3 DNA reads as TGTGCCAGCTCGGCCAGGACCTTACCTTCTGGGACAGGGTTTAGCAATGAGCAGTTCTTC. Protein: CASSARTLPSGTGFSNEQFF.

The CDR3 coding sequence is TGTGCCAGCAGCTTCTCCCCCGGGGAAATGACAGATACGCAGTATTTT. This encodes CASSFSPGEMTDTQYF. The J gene is TRBJ2-3, the V gene TRBV11-2; tentatively, D is TRBD2 (5 bases). V was shortened by 3 bases and J by 3 bases, with 16 bases between the two germline ends. The germline V gene encodes CDR1 SGHAT and CDR2 FQNNGV. The CDR3 is 16 amino acids.

CDR3 residues: CASSERSSSTGELFF. The CDR3 region has the DNA TGTGCCAGCAGTGAACGGTCTAGCTCCACCGGGGAGCTGTTTTTT. The rearrangement links TRBV2 to TRBJ2-2, with a weak D call TRBD2 (5 bases). This CDR3 contains 15 residues. Between the trimmed V and J ends, which lost 2 bases and 4 bases, there was a span of 11 bases. Germline assignment: CDR1 SNHLY and CDR2 FYNNEI.